A single sample gave rise to the 9 T cell receptor beta chains below, sequenced in a study of spatial heterogeneity in lung cancer. TCRdb fed the 5' RACE reads into MiXCR, producing one record per CDR3 protein. The sample lists around 3,900 distinct CDR3 sequences, more than 15% occurring once. The sample's time point: sample taken at primary tumor resection. Whole RNA, which was extracted from tumor, nontumor lung tissue or frozen PBMC, was sequenced without any cell sorting. This specimen consisted of PBMCs, obtained at surgery. These receptors originate from a male donor with early-stage non-small cell lung cancer.

This clonotype was counted ten times or more. This CDR3 reads CASSLTGKAFF. The CDR3 DNA follows: TGTGCCAGCAGTCTTACAGGGAAGGCTTTCTTT. The rearrangement uses TRBV28 and TRBJ1-1, with D perhaps matching TRBD1 (6 bases). From germline, CDR1 is MDHEN and CDR2 SYDVKM. V lost 5 bases to trimming and J lost 11 bases, with 12 bases between them. The CDR3 consists of 11 residues.

By share, this clonotype ranks as medium-sized. The chain recombines TRBV7-8 with TRBJ2-7; a possible D gene is TRBD2 (6 bases). The length of the CDR3 is 13 residues. Germline CDR1 reads SGHVS; CDR2 reads FQNEAQ. Trimming stripped 5 bases from V and 6 bases from J, with 14 bases between. CDR3 DNA sequence: TGTGCCAGCAGCCCCGGGAGTTCGGGCGAGCAGTACTTC. Protein product: CASSPGSSGEQYF.

This clonotype was observed a few times. The J gene is TRBJ1-1, the V gene TRBV4-2; D is unresolved. This CDR3 contains 15 residues. Germline V CDR1 and CDR2: LGHNA, YNFKEQ. V was clipped by 0 bases and J by 1 base, with 9 bases between them. CDR3 sequence reads: CASSQDRLPNTEAFF. CDR3 DNA: TGTGCCAGCAGCCAAGATCGACTGCCGAACACTGAAGCTTTCTTT.

The chain carries TRBV19 and TRBJ2-1, with TRBD2 identical over 8 bases. The germline V gene has CDR1 LNHDA and CDR2 SQIVND (reference sequence). The V segment lost 5 bases and the J segment 4 bases; nucleotides outside the gene matches: 7. The CDR3 runs 15 residues. This CDR3 reads CASSSRTSRYNEQFF. The CDR3 nucleotides read TGTGCCAGTAGTTCCAGGACTAGCCGGTACAATGAGCAGTTCTTC.

In its sample, this clonotype ranks as medium-sized. This chain connects TRBV18 to TRBJ2-2; D is perhaps TRBD1 (6 bases). The CDR3 has 15 residues. Germline V gene sequence: CDR1 KGHSH, CDR2 LQKENI. V dropped 6 bases and J dropped 7 bases, with 18 bases sitting between them. The CDR3 reads CASSLRTDQIGELFF. CDR3 sequence (DNA): TGTGCCAGCTCCCTTCGGACAGACCAAATCGGGGAGCTGTTTTTT.

There are many counts of this clonotype. The chain is built from TRBV7-2 and TRBJ2-5; 9 bases are shared with TRBD2. V shed 1 base, J shed 4 bases, and the junction held 1 base outside the gene matches. The germline CDR1 and CDR2 sequences are SGHTA and FQGNSA. This CDR3 has 14 residues. The DNA of the CDR3 is TGTGCCAGCAGCTTAGAACTAGCGGGAGAGACCCAGTACTTC. This gives the protein CASSLELAGETQYF. Looking up the rest from reference TRBV7-2 and TRBJ2-5 gives the full variable domain: GAGVSQSPSNKVTEKGKDVELRCDPISGHTALYWYRQSLGQGLEFLIYFQGNSAPDKSGLPSDRFSAERTGGSVSTLTIQRTQQEDSAVYLCASSLELAGETQYFGPGTRLLVL.

This clonotype has ten or more counts. This chain joins TRBV5-1 and TRBJ2-5, with 7 bases lining up with TRBD2. The V gene's germline CDR1 is SGHRS and CDR2 YFSETQ. The CDR3 has 16 residues. V shed 0 bases, J shed 0 bases, and the junction held 5 bases outside the gene matches. This CDR3 is CASSLEVSGYQETQYF. As DNA, the CDR3 is TGCGCCAGCAGCTTGGAAGTTAGCGGGTACCAAGAGACCCAGTACTTC. The full variable domain, rest sourced from reference TRBV5-1 and TRBJ2-5, is KAGVTQTPRYLIKTRGQQVTLSCSPISGHRSVSWYQQTPGQGLQFLFEYFSETQRNKGNFPGRFSGRQFSNSRSEMNVSTLELGDSALYLCASSLEVSGYQETQYFGPGTRLLVL.

This clonotype is medium-sized by share. The genes are TRBV5-4 and TRBJ2-2, with unresolved D. Trimming took off 3 bases at V and 4 bases at J, with 16 bases between the two ends. Germline V CDR1 and CDR2: SGHNT, YYREEE (reference sequence). The CDR3 length is 16 residues. CDR3 residues: CASSSAKGRTTGELFF. The CDR3, as DNA: TGTGCCAGCAGCTCGGCAAAGGGCAGGACCACCGGGGAGCTGTTTTTT.

The sample holds many counts of this clonotype. This chain joins TRBV7-3 and TRBJ2-7; weak D call: TRBD1 (5 bases). The CDR3 spans 14 residues. CDR1 and CDR2 (germline): SGHTA, FQGTGA. Trimming shortened V by 2 bases and J by 0 bases, and 8 bases separated the two germline ends. CDR3 residues: CASSLGADSYEQYF. DNA for the CDR3: TGTGCCAGCAGCTTAGGGGCAGACTCCTACGAGCAGTACTTC.